A single sample is the source of the 21 T cell receptor beta chains below, sequenced in a study of vaccination and CD4 T cells after COVID-19. Which antigens these TCRs recognize remains unknown. Researchers used the Oncomine TCR Beta short-read assay to sequence DNA from cultured CD4+ T cells. TCRdb called the PCR reads again in MiXCR, with one record for every CDR3 protein. The table has approximately 8,800 distinct CDR3 sequences, around 40% seen once. Treatment: approximately nine-day PBMC culture with coronavirus spike peptide pools or control peptides (ViraFEST assay). These CD4+ T cells came from an unexposed donor, sampled before the COVID-19 pandemic (2011-2018). The sequencing input was CD4+ T cells from blood, cultured in vitro. The source of these receptors is a human donor in good health.

The rearrangement links TRBV11-2 to TRBJ2-7; D perhaps matches TRBD1 (5 bases). The ends were cut back, 6 bases at V and 3 bases at J, with 15 bases in the middle. The CDR3 runs to 14 residues. The germline V gene encodes CDR1 SGHAT and CDR2 FQNNGV. The CDR3 sequence is CASRNETGFYEQYF. CDR3 nucleotide sequence: TGTGCCAGCAGAAATGAAACAGGTTTCTACGAGCAGTACTTC.

The genes are TRBV27 and TRBJ2-5; perhaps TRBD2 as D (6 bases). Germline CDR1 and CDR2: MNHEY and SMNVEV (reference sequence). CDR3 size: 15 residues. Trimming stripped 3 bases from V and 4 bases from J, with 15 bases between. The CDR3: CASSFGLARRETQYF. The DNA for the CDR3 is TGTGCCAGCAGTTTTGGCCTAGCGAGGAGAGAGACCCAGTACTTC.

The chain is built from TRBV6-1 and TRBJ2-5; no firm D call. The V and J ends lost 6 bases and 5 bases respectively, with 13 bases between them. This CDR3 comprises 13 residues. Germline CDR1 MNHNS, CDR2 SASEGT. The chain's CDR3 is CASRPDLTETQYF. The CDR3 DNA reads as TGTGCCAGCAGACCCGACCTTACGGAGACCCAGTACTTC.

V usage is TRBV11-2 and J usage is TRBJ1-1, with 7 nucleotides matching TRBD1. The CDR3 contains 16 residues. The V and J ends lost 5 bases and 0 bases, in that order; junction bases with no gene match: 9. Looked up from germline, CDR1 is SGHAT and CDR2 is FQNNGV. CDR3 residues: CASSQYGTVMNTEAFF. CDR3 DNA: TGTGCCAGCAGCCAATATGGGACAGTCATGAACACTGAAGCTTTCTTT.

The rearrangement uses TRBV7-6 and TRBJ2-7, with D perhaps TRBD2 (6 bases). Trimming shortened V by 6 bases and J by 5 bases, and 20 bases separated the two germline ends. Germline values: CDR1 SGHVS, CDR2 FNYEAQ. The CDR3 length is 15 residues. The chain's CDR3 is CASSRNIAGSNEQYF. The CDR3 nucleotides read TGTGCCAGCAGTCGTAACATAGCCGGGAGTAACGAGCAGTACTTC.

The V and J genes are TRBV5-1 and TRBJ2-2; D not certain. The CDR3 length is 16 residues. Per the germline V gene, CDR1 is SGHRS and CDR2 is YFSETQ. The V and J ends lost 3 bases and 5 bases respectively, with 17 bases between them. DNA of the CDR3: TGCGCCAGCAGCTCGGCGACGAGATTTACGACCGGGGAGCTGTTTTTT. This sequence encodes CASSSATRFTTGELFF. The variable domain in full, with the rest retrieved from reference TRBV5-1 and TRBJ2-2, is KAGVTQTPRYLIKTRGQQVTLSCSPISGHRSVSWYQQTPGQGLQFLFEYFSETQRNKGNFPGRFSGRQFSNSRSEMNVSTLELGDSALYLCASSSATRFTTGELFFGEGSRLTVL.

The V gene is TRBV7-2, the J gene TRBJ2-3; D tentatively reads TRBD1 or TRBD2 (7 bases each). In germline, CDR1 is SGHTA, CDR2 FQGNSA. Between the trimmed V and J ends, which lost 4 bases and 7 bases, there was a span of 21 bases. This CDR3 comprises 16 residues. The CDR3 spells CASSSSVSRGGYTQYF. In nucleotides, the CDR3 is TGTGCCAGCAGCTCTAGTGTTAGCAGGGGGGGGTATACGCAGTATTTT.

This clonotype came up a few times. The chain is built from TRBV6-1 and TRBJ1-1; D uncertain. Per the germline V gene, CDR1 is MNHNS and CDR2 is SASEGT. This CDR3 contains 16 residues. Trimming took 6 bases from V and 0 from J, leaving 17 bases between them. CDR3 in DNA: TGTGCCAGCAGCGCCTTGAGGTCATCCGTGAACACTGAAGCTTTCTTT. Residues: CASSALRSSVNTEAFF.

The sample holds a few counts of this clonotype. The chain is built from TRBV6-5 and TRBJ1-2; maybe TRBD1 (6 bases). This CDR3 is built from 14 residues. The germline V gene has CDR1 MNHEY and CDR2 SVGAGI. The germline V and J ends were trimmed by 2 bases and 5 bases, with 12 bases remaining between them. The CDR3 spells CASSYGQGRYGYTF. CDR3 DNA: TGTGCCAGCAGTTACGGTCAGGGGAGGTATGGCTACACCTTC.

V and J are TRBV5-4 and TRBJ2-1; 12 nucleotides match TRBD2. CDR1 SGHNT and CDR2 YYREEE come from the germline V gene (reference sequence). The CDR3 runs to 16 residues. V trimming: 3 bases; J trimming: 1 base; junction bases outside the gene matches: 2. CDR3 amino acids: CASSSGLAGSYNEQFF. The CDR3 region has the DNA TGTGCCAGCAGCTCCGGACTAGCGGGATCCTACAATGAGCAGTTCTTC.

This clonotype was found a few times. The chain is built from TRBV7-2 and TRBJ2-2; D may be TRBD2 (6 bases). From germline, CDR1 is SGHTA and CDR2 FQGNSA. CDR3 length equals 16 residues. Trimming stripped 2 bases from V and 0 bases from J, with 10 bases between. This chain's CDR3 is CASSLYPGANTGELFF. In DNA, the CDR3 is TGTGCCAGCAGCTTATACCCGGGAGCGAACACCGGGGAGCTGTTTTTT.

The chain employs TRBV24-1 and TRBJ2-7, with D unresolved. Germline loops: CDR1 KGHDR, CDR2 SFDVKD. Trimming took off 3 bases at V and 5 bases at J, with 22 bases between the two ends. The CDR3 has 17 residues. The CDR3 DNA sequence: TGTGCCACCAGTGATGATGACTGGAATGGACGCCGCCACGAGCAGTACTTC. The encoded protein is CATSDDDWNGRRHEQYF.

This clonotype came up a few times. The CDR3, as DNA: TGTGCCGGGGTAAACAGGGAAAGGAACACTGAAGCTTTCTTT. Translation gives CAGVNRERNTEAFF. The V call is TRBV7-9, the J call TRBJ1-1; a possible D gene is TRBD1 (6 bases). Trimming removed 11 bases from V and 1 base from J, with 17 bases in between. The CDR3 has 14 residues. Germline CDR1 is SEHNR and CDR2 is FQNEAQ (reference sequence).

This sequence joins TRBV20-1 and TRBJ1-2, with unresolved D. Trimming removed 6 bases from V and 7 bases from J, with 9 bases in between. The CDR3 is 10 amino acids. Looked up from germline, CDR1 is DFQATT and CDR2 is SNEGSKA (reference sequence). This CDR3 reads CSAPTGGYTF. In DNA form, the CDR3 reads TGCAGTGCCCCGACCGGTGGCTACACCTTC.

The chain has TRBV7-8 and TRBJ1-2, with D maybe TRBD1 (6 bases). Germline-derived CDR1 and CDR2 are SGHVS and FQNEAQ. V lost 3 bases to trimming and J lost 7 bases, with 9 bases between them. CDR3 size: 12 residues. In nucleotides, the CDR3 is TGTGCCAGCAGCTTGACAGGCGTTGGCTACACCTTC. This translates into CASSLTGVGYTF.

This clonotype has only a few counts. CDR3 residues: CASSQVAGYGYTF. The CDR3 nucleotides read TGTGCCAGCAGTCAGGTAGCGGGGTATGGCTACACCTTC. The rearrangement links TRBV6-1 to TRBJ1-2; D ambiguous. The CDR3 runs to 13 residues. Trimming removed 5 bases from V and 5 bases from J, with 12 bases in between. Germline V gene lookup returns CDR1 MNHNS and CDR2 SASEGT.

The CDR3 region has the DNA TGTGCCAGCACCCCTGCGGGGGCAACGAACACCGGGGAGCTGTTTTTT. Protein product: CASTPAGATNTGELFF. J is TRBJ2-2 and V is TRBV6-2 or TRBV6-3, with D perhaps matching TRBD2 (7 bases). Germline V gene sequence: CDR1 MNHEY, CDR2 SVGEGT. This CDR3 is 16 amino acids long. V shed 7 bases and J shed 0 bases, with 15 bases lying between them.

In this sample, this clonotype turned up a few times. The chain joins TRBV27 to TRBJ2-2; 12 bases match TRBD1. Germline trimming cut 6 bases from V and 7 bases from J; bases unmatched to any gene: 9. This CDR3 has 16 amino acids. CDR1 is MNHEY and CDR2 is SMNVEV in the germline V gene (reference sequence). The CDR3 loop reads CASRALGTGGGGELFF. The CDR3 DNA reads as TGTGCCAGCAGGGCCCTTGGGACAGGGGGCGGCGGGGAGCTGTTTTTT.

This chain joins TRBV18 and TRBJ2-5; maybe TRBD1 (6 bases). Germline CDR1 is KGHSH and CDR2 is LQKENI. Trimming shortened V by 3 bases and J by 4 bases, and 12 bases separated the two germline ends. The CDR3 has 14 amino acids. CDR3 nucleotide sequence: TGTGCCAGCTCACCTTCCCCGACAGGAGAGACCCAGTACTTC. It specifies CASSPSPTGETQYF.

The CDR3 DNA follows: TGTGCAAGTCGCTTGGGAAAGTATAGCAATCAGCCCCAGCATTTT. This sequence encodes CASRLGKYSNQPQHF. The chain links TRBV12-2 to TRBJ1-5. TRBV12-2 is a known pseudogene. The CDR3 runs to 15 residues.

The table lists this clonotype with a few counts. The rearrangement joins TRBV28 to TRBJ1-5; D ambiguous. Trimming took off 3 bases at V and 0 bases at J, with 18 bases between the two ends. Germline V lookup: CDR1 MDHEN, CDR2 SYDVKM. This CDR3 comprises 18 residues. CDR3 nucleotide sequence: TGTGCCAGCAGTTTTAACGGCGACCCAGTTTATAGCAATCAGCCCCAGCATTTT. Amino acids: CASSFNGDPVYSNQPQHF. Full variable domain (outside the CDR3, taken from reference TRBV28 and TRBJ1-5): DVKVTQSSRYLVKRTGEKVFLECVQDMDHENMFWYRQDPGLGLRLIYFSYDVKMKEKGDIPEGYSVSREKKERFSLILESASTNQTSMYLCASSFNGDPVYSNQPQHFGDGTRLSIL.